This T cell receptor beta chain was found in a study of T cell responses to AZD1222 COVID-19 vaccine. Study context: Pooled samples include second doses given at about 4 or 12 weeks.

Germline lookup yields CDR1 SGDLS and CDR2 YYNGEE. The CDR3 runs to 15 residues. Trimming took off 3 bases at V and 7 bases at J, with 17 bases between the two ends. Study conclusions and caveats: Spike-wide coverage was observed for vaccine-associated CD4 TCRs, with dominant responses at 160-218 and 743-854. The study found Spike-specific TCR breadth and depth rose after two AZD1222 doses. Donor demographics were predominantly white British with a female majority; clonal diversity may be underestimated.

The method was immunoSEQ multiplex PCR; TCRdb's version includes in-frame clones alone and lacks a portion of them. The sample lists about 160,000 clones; roughly 90% were seen once. In the case of this clone: The antigen is unknown.

The TCR originated in an adult in good health. Specimen: peripheral blood, collected on day 0 of AZD1222 vaccination. The chain joins TRBV9 to TRBJ2-1; possible D gene TRBD1, 6 bases. The CDR3 DNA reads as TGTGCCAGCAGCGGATTGGTGGGGGCCTTGAATGAGCAGTTCTTC. It is translated as CASSGLVGALNEQFF.